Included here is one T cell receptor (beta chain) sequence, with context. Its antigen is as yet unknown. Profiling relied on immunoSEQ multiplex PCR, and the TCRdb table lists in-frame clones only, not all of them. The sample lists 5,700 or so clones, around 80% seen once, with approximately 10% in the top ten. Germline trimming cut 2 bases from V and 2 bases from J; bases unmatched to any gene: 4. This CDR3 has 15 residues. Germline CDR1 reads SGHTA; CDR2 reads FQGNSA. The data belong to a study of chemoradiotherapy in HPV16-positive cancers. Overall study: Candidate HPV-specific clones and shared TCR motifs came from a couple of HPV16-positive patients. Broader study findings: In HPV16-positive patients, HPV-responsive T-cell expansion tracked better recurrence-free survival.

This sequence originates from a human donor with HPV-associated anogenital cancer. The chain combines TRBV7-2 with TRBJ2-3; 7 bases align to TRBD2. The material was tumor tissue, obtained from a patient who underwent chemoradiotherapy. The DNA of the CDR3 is TGTGCCAGCAGCTTATGGGGGGGGTCCACAGATACGCAGTATTTT. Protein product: CASSLWGGSTDTQYF.